This T cell receptor beta chain is drawn from a study of T cells in Graves' hyperthyroidism and ophthalmopathy. This clonotype was counted many times. Its antigen remains unknown. Authors of the study amplified TCR beta CDR3 regions from RNA transcripts. The study used the HTBI primer set for a first-round RT-PCR of the TCR CDR3. One entry per CDR3 protein, called by TCRdb with MiXCR from the multiplex PCR reads. The sample carries approximately 380,000 distinct CDR3 sequences, about a fifth recorded once. Study-level results: Most expanded thyroid clonotypes above 0.001 recurred in blood.

Germline CDR1 is SEHNR and CDR2 is FQNEAQ (reference sequence). J gave up 4 bases and V 6 bases, and 5 bases lay outside the gene matches. The CDR3 length is 14 residues. Diagnosing involved the use of clinical symptoms, serum thyroxine and TRAb, thyroid ultrasound and orbital computed tomography. The clonotype comes from a woman between 18 and 29 years old with Graves' hyperthyroidism. Sequencing was done on a sample of blood. The rearrangement uses TRBV7-9 and TRBJ2-2; 7 bases match TRBD1. The CDR3 spells CASSPDRSTGELFF. DNA of the CDR3: TGTGCCAGCAGTCCGGACAGGAGCACCGGGGAGCTGTTTTTT.